Below, 17 T cell receptor beta chains from the same sample are listed, as sequenced in a study of blood T cell repertoires in COVID-19. The assay was immunoSEQ multiplex PCR, and TCRdb's table has in-frame clones only and misses some. Seen here are around 300,000 clones, roughly 87% observed once, and the top ten hold 6% to 7%. The source material was PBMCs or T cells enriched from blood (not recorded which). The receptor set was obtained from a woman in her 40s who had recovered from COVID-19.

V is TRBV7-8 and J is TRBJ1-5; maybe TRBD1 (5 bases). Germline CDR1 is SGHVS and CDR2 is FQNEAQ. The CDR3 extends over 13 amino acids. V was pared by 5 bases and J by 3 bases, with 8 bases between. The CDR3 reads CASSNRFNQPQHF. The CDR3 DNA follows: TGTGCCAGCAGCAACAGGTTCAATCAGCCCCAGCATTTT.

The chain has TRBV10-3 and TRBJ2-1; tentative D call: TRBD1 (5 bases). This CDR3 has 14 residues. Trimming stripped 4 bases from V and 3 bases from J, with 10 bases between. Germline lookup yields CDR1 ENHRY and CDR2 SYGVKD. The chain's CDR3 is CAISVGGHYNEQFF. The CDR3 DNA reads TGTGCCATCAGTGTTGGCGGACACTACAATGAGCAGTTCTTC.

This chain connects TRBV7-2 to TRBJ1-1; 7 bases fit TRBD1. The CDR3 has 14 residues. Germline trimming cut 7 bases from V and 1 base from J; bases unmatched to any gene: 6. The germline V gene has CDR1 SGHTA and CDR2 FQGNSA. This CDR3 is CASIRDRANTEAFF. CDR3 bases: TGTGCCAGCATCAGAGACAGGGCGAACACTGAAGCTTTCTTT.

The V call is TRBV7-9, the J call TRBJ1-2; TRBD1 matches at 7 bases. The CDR3 loop spans 18 amino acids. J gave up 0 bases and V 1 base, and 11 bases lay outside the gene matches. Looked up from germline, CDR1 is SEHNR and CDR2 is FQNEAQ (reference sequence). The CDR3 sequence: CASSLGTGASFTNYGYTF. Here the CDR3 DNA reads TGTGCCAGCAGCTTAGGGACAGGCGCCTCTTTTACTAACTATGGCTACACCTTC.

The chain is built from TRBV5-6 and TRBJ1-4; 8 bases line up with TRBD1. Trimming took 1 base from V and 8 from J; bases not matched to a gene: 10. This CDR3 has 16 amino acids. CDR1 and CDR2 (germline): SGHDT, YYEEEE. The CDR3 is CASSLIKGQGIEKLFF. CDR3 nucleotide sequence: TGTGCCAGCAGCTTGATAAAAGGACAGGGAATCGAAAAACTGTTTTTT. Full variable domain (rest looked up from reference TRBV5-6 and TRBJ1-4): DAGVTQSPTHLIKTRGQQVTLRCSPKSGHDTVSWYQQALGQGPQFIFQYYEEEERQRGNFPDRFSGHQFPNYSSELNVNALLLGDSALYLCASSLIKGQGIEKLFFGSGTQLSVL.

This clone was detected only once. The chain employs TRBV19 and TRBJ2-5; unclear D gene. Trimming removed 5 bases at V and 1 base at J, with 5 bases between. The CDR3 consists of 12 residues. Germline V gene data show CDR1 as LNHDA and CDR2 as SQIVND (reference sequence). The CDR3 DNA reads as TGTGCCAGTAGTCGCGGCCAAGAGACCCAGTACTTC. Its translation is CASSRGQETQYF. The full variable domain, its missing parts supplied by reference TRBV19 and TRBJ2-5, is DGGITQSPKYLFRKEGQNVTLSCEQNLNHDAMYWYRQDPGQGLRLIYYSQIVNDFQKGDIAEGYSVSREKKESFPLTVTSAQKNPTAFYLCASSRGQETQYFGPGTRLLVL.

This chain links TRBV2 with TRBJ2-7, with 14 bases matching TRBD2. V shed 8 bases, J shed 0 bases, and the junction held 3 bases outside the gene matches. The CDR3 is 15 amino acids. CDR1 and CDR2 from the germline V gene are SNHLY and FYNNEI. This CDR3 reads CASSGTSGSSYEQYF. CDR3 DNA sequence: TGTGCCAGCTCCGGGACTAGCGGGAGCTCCTACGAGCAGTACTTC. Combining the CDR3 with reference TRBV2 and TRBJ2-7 gives the whole variable domain EPEVTQTPSHQVTQMGQEVILRCVPISNHLYFYWYRQILGQKVEFLVSFYNNEISEKSEIFDDQFSVERPDGSNFTLKIRSTKLEDSAMYFCASSGTSGSSYEQYFGPGTRLTVT.

CDR3 nucleotides: TGTGCCAGCAGCCCCCCTGGGACTGGCTATGGCTACACCTTC. It translates to CASSPPGTGYGYTF. The chain couples TRBV5-4 to TRBJ1-2; D may be TRBD1 (5 bases). Germline lookup yields CDR1 SGHNT and CDR2 YYREEE (reference sequence). The CDR3 has 14 residues. V shed 4 bases and J shed 4 bases, with 14 bases lying between them.

The chain links TRBV19 to TRBJ2-5; 9 bases match TRBD1. After removal of 0 bases from V and 5 bases from J, the junction contained 7 bases not matched to a gene. Germline CDR1 reads LNHDA; CDR2 reads SQIVND (reference sequence). This CDR3 contains 16 residues. The CDR3 loop is CASSIDIGTGMETQYF. For the CDR3, the DNA is TGTGCCAGTAGTATAGATATAGGGACAGGGATGGAGACCCAGTACTTC.

The V call is TRBV5-1, the J call TRBJ1-4; TRBD1 matches 10 bases. From germline, CDR1 is SGHRS and CDR2 YFSETQ. The CDR3 runs 15 residues. J was trimmed by 7 bases and V by 0 bases; bases with no gene match: 3. The CDR3 reads CASSLGDRGSEKLFF. DNA for the CDR3: TGCGCCAGCAGCTTGGGGGACAGGGGCAGTGAAAAACTGTTTTTT.

The chain has TRBV6-2 or TRBV6-3 and TRBJ2-7; D might be TRBD2 (6 bases). V lost 4 bases, J lost 0 bases, and 13 bases lay in between. The germline V gene has CDR1 MNHEY and CDR2 SVGEGT. The CDR3 is 15 amino acids. CDR3 nucleotide sequence: TGTGCCAGCAGTTTCGGGACTTCCCCCTCCTACGAGCAGTACTTC. Its translation is CASSFGTSPSYEQYF.

This clone was seen more than once but under ten times. The chain combines TRBV5-1 with TRBJ2-1; D is unclear. The CDR3 loop spans 12 amino acids. Between the trimmed V and J ends, which lost 3 bases and 2 bases, there was a span of 3 bases. The V gene's germline CDR1 is SGHRS and CDR2 YFSETQ. Here the CDR3 reads CASSSAYNEQFF. CDR3 nucleotide sequence: TGCGCCAGCAGCTCCGCCTACAATGAGCAGTTCTTC.

The V call is TRBV5-1, the J call TRBJ2-2; D is undetermined. The CDR3 sequence is 14 residues long. V was shortened by 4 bases and J by 7 bases, with 14 bases between the two germline ends. Germline CDR1 and CDR2: SGHRS and YFSETQ. Here the CDR3 DNA reads TGCGCCAGCAGCCCCTATCGCGAGGTCGGGGAGCTGTTTTTT. Its protein is CASSPYREVGELFF.

The rearrangement uses TRBV28 and TRBJ2-7; 10 bases are shared with TRBD1. The length of the CDR3 is 14 residues. Germline V lookup: CDR1 MDHEN, CDR2 SYDVKM. V shed 7 bases and J 3 bases; nucleotides not matched to a gene: 6. The CDR3 spells CASKGTGVFYEQYF. CDR3 DNA sequence: TGTGCCAGCAAGGGGACAGGGGTCTTCTACGAGCAGTACTTC.

This sequence joins TRBV19 and TRBJ1-2, with 8 bases matching TRBD1. The CDR3 spans 15 residues. Unmatched junction bases numbered 13, after V lost 5 bases and J lost 8 bases. The germline V gene encodes CDR1 LNHDA and CDR2 SQIVND (reference sequence). CDR3 sequence reads: CASSSRQGIMGGYTF. The CDR3 nucleotides read TGTGCCAGTAGTTCCAGACAGGGGATTATGGGGGGCTACACCTTC.

The chain links TRBV11-3 to TRBJ2-6; TRBD1 matches at 8 bases. V lost 5 bases and J lost 6; bases outside the gene matches: 12. Per germline, CDR1 SGHNT and CDR2 YENEEA. The CDR3 has 17 amino acids. CDR3 coding DNA: TGTGCCAGCAGCCCTCAGACAGGGGACTTTACGGCCAACGTCCTGACTTTC. It translates to CASSPQTGDFTANVLTF.

This chain connects TRBV28 to TRBJ2-2, with a weak D call TRBD1 (6 bases). CDR3 length equals 15 residues. V gave up 2 bases and J gave up 10 bases, with 17 bases separating them. Per germline, CDR1 MDHEN and CDR2 SYDVKM. The CDR3 spells CASSLAGTQSAELFF. The CDR3 DNA reads TGTGCCAGCAGTTTAGCCGGGACACAAAGCGCGGAGCTGTTTTTT.